The T cell receptor (beta chain) under discussion was sequenced for a study of blood T cell repertoires in COVID-19. The overall study: Sources were T cells, B-cell-depleted T cells, or PBMCs; the material itself was cDNA or gDNA.

The table came from immunoSEQ multiplex PCR; TCRdb's copy has only in-frame clones and leaves some out. The repertoire includes fewer than 250,000 clones, 88% of them detected once, and approximately 4.5% sits in the top ten. Material for sequencing was peripheral blood. This TCR was sampled from a human donor in a cohort sampled during active COVID-19.

CDR3 nucleotide sequence: TGTGCCAGCTCACCATCGTCACAGGGTAACACCGGGGAGCTGTTTTTT. It translates to CASSPSSQGNTGELFF. The rearrangement joins TRBV18 to TRBJ2-2, with a weak D call TRBD1 (6 bases). CDR1 is KGHSH and CDR2 is LQKENI in the germline V gene. Trimming removed 2 bases from V and 2 bases from J, with 12 bases in between. The CDR3 runs to 16 residues.